This passage covers 20 T cell receptor beta chains from one sample sequenced in a study of OX40 agonist ivuxolimab in advanced cancers. Method: immunoSEQ multiplex PCR; TCRdb's copy keeps in-frame clones and lacks some. The table has 70,000 or so clones, 80% to 85% seen once. This specimen consisted of CD4+ or CD8+ T cells sorted from blood, obtained in a trial of the OX40 agonist ivuxolimab. The receptors were sampled from an adult with an advanced solid tumor such as melanoma, head and neck, liver or kidney cancer.

V is TRBV19 and J is TRBJ2-7; possibly TRBD2 for D (6 bases). CDR3 length equals 13 residues. Germline CDR1 reads LNHDA; CDR2 reads SQIVND (reference sequence). V was shortened by 3 bases and J by 5 bases, with 11 bases between the two germline ends. CDR3 loop: CASSILGGDEQYF. CDR3 nucleotide sequence: TGTGCCAGTAGTATTTTGGGAGGAGACGAGCAGTACTTC.

V and J are TRBV28 and TRBJ1-2; 10 positions agree with TRBD1. Germline assignment: CDR1 MDHEN and CDR2 SYDVKM. Unmatched junction bases numbered 11, after V lost 6 bases and J lost 7 bases. This CDR3 has 15 amino acids. The CDR3: CASSPFEGTGAGYTF. The CDR3 nucleotides read TGTGCCAGCAGCCCCTTTGAAGGGACAGGGGCTGGCTACACCTTC.

The chain couples TRBV18 to TRBJ1-4; D ambiguous. Trimming took 6 bases from V and 8 from J, leaving 13 bases between them. The CDR3 totals 13 residues. Germline V gene sequence: CDR1 KGHSH, CDR2 LQKENI. The CDR3 spells CASSPDPGEKLFF. Here the CDR3 DNA reads TGTGCCAGCTCGCCCGACCCCGGGGAAAAACTGTTTTTT.

The gene calls are TRBV27 and TRBJ2-7; 9 bases fit TRBD1. The CDR3 runs 14 residues. CDR1 is MNHEY, CDR2 SMNVEV, per germline (reference sequence). With 8 bases clipped from V and 8 bases from J, the junction kept 13 bases outside the gene matches. The CDR3 DNA sequence: TGTGCCAGCTCCAAATGGGACAGGGAGCCCAAGCAGTACTTC. Protein product: CASSKWDREPKQYF.

J is TRBJ1-2 and V is TRBV5-5; D is unclear. V lost 0 bases and J lost 6, with 6 bases in between. CDR3 length equals 12 residues. In germline, CDR1 is SGHKS, CDR2 YYEKEE (reference sequence). This CDR3 is CASSLGEDGYTF. CDR3 nucleotides: TGTGCCAGCAGCTTGGGGGAGGATGGCTACACCTTC.

The chain has TRBV5-4 and TRBJ2-1; 11 nucleotides agree with TRBD2. The V gene end was trimmed by 5 bases and the J gene end by 9 bases; junction bases not matched to a gene: 13. Germline V gene sequence: CDR1 SGHNT, CDR2 YYREEE (reference sequence). This CDR3 comprises 16 residues. CDR3 sequence reads: CASSKGLAGLDGEQFF. CDR3 sequence (DNA): TGTGCCAGCAGTAAAGGACTAGCGGGCTTAGACGGTGAGCAGTTCTTC.

This clone was seen only once. V usage is TRBV15 and J usage is TRBJ2-1; D perhaps matches TRBD2 (5 bases). V lost 5 bases, J lost 1 base, and 12 bases lay in between. The CDR3 length is 15 residues. Germline V gene data show CDR1 as LNHNV and CDR2 as YYDKDF (reference sequence). The CDR3 reads CATSENGDSYNEQFF. The CDR3 DNA reads TGTGCCACCAGCGAGAACGGGGATTCCTACAATGAGCAGTTCTTC.

This chain joins TRBV11-3 and TRBJ1-1, with 9 bases matching TRBD1. V gave up 5 bases and J gave up 0 bases; unmatched junction bases: 4. Germline CDR1 SGHNT, CDR2 YENEEA. The CDR3 has 15 amino acids. The CDR3 DNA follows: TGTGCCAGCAGCCCAGGACAGGGGATGAACACTGAAGCTTTCTTT. It specifies CASSPGQGMNTEAFF.

V is TRBV19 and J is TRBJ1-1; the D gene is possibly TRBD1 (5 bases). CDR1 is LNHDA and CDR2 is SQIVND in the germline V gene (reference sequence). CDR3 length: 15 amino acids. V was trimmed by 4 bases and J by 9 bases, leaving 21 bases between them. CDR3 nucleotides: TGTGCCAGTAGTACCGTCCTGGGGGGGACCCTGAAAGCTTTCTTT. It yields the protein CASSTVLGGTLKAFF. The full variable domain, rest sourced from reference TRBV19 and TRBJ1-1, is DGGITQSPKYLFRKEGQNVTLSCEQNLNHDAMYWYRQDPGQGLRLIYYSQIVNDFQKGDIAEGYSVSREKKESFPLTVTSAQKNPTAFYLCASSTVLGGTLKAFFGQGTRLTVV.

This chain joins TRBV7-2 and TRBJ1-1, with unresolved D. Trimming removed 1 base from V and 0 bases from J, with 6 bases in between. There are 14 residues in the CDR3. Per the germline V gene, CDR1 is SGHTA and CDR2 is FQGNSA. DNA of the CDR3: TGTGCCAGCAGCTTAGGTCTGCTGAACACTGAAGCTTTCTTT. Translation gives CASSLGLLNTEAFF.

The rearrangement links TRBV10-3 to TRBJ2-5, with D perhaps being TRBD1 or TRBD2 (7 bases each). Trimming removed 3 bases from V and 2 bases from J, with 13 bases in between. Germline assignment: CDR1 ENHRY and CDR2 SYGVKD. The CDR3 extends over 15 amino acids. The CDR3 region has the DNA TGTGCCATCAGTGACAGGGGGGGTAGACAAGAGACCCAGTACTTC. It is translated as CAISDRGGRQETQYF.

The V gene is TRBV19, the J gene TRBJ2-7, with D perhaps assigned TRBD1 or TRBD2 (5 bases each). V was clipped by 5 bases and J by 5 bases, with 16 bases between them. Germline V gene sequence: CDR1 LNHDA, CDR2 SQIVND (reference sequence). The CDR3 has 14 residues. DNA for the CDR3: TGTGCCAGTAGTGGGGCACCTTTGAGGGACGAGCAGTACTTC. Residues: CASSGAPLRDEQYF.

This clone was seen just once. This chain connects TRBV6-6 to TRBJ1-1, with D uncertain. The V gene lost 9 bases and the J gene lost 1 base, with 9 bases spanning the gap. The CDR3 is 12 amino acids. The germline CDR1 and CDR2 sequences are MNHNY and SVGAGI (reference sequence). The CDR3 DNA sequence: TGTGCCAGTCAGATCCAGAACACTGAAGCTTTCTTT. This codes for CASQIQNTEAFF.

This clone has a count of ten or more. The chain is built from TRBV29-1 and TRBJ1-2; TRBD1 is a possible D gene (5 bases). This CDR3 region has 14 residues. V lost 6 bases and J lost 6, with 20 bases in between. Germline CDR1 SQVTM, CDR2 ANQGSEA. CDR3 protein: CSVERDVSKDGYTF. CDR3 DNA: TGCAGCGTGGAAAGGGACGTATCTAAGGATGGCTACACCTTC.

This clone was detected only a few times. V gene TRBV5-1 combines with J gene TRBJ2-7; D is uncertain. The CDR3 length is 15 residues. Germline CDR1 is SGHRS and CDR2 is YFSETQ. Trimming pared 0 bases from V and 5 bases from J, leaving 15 bases between. CDR3 sequence (DNA): TGCGCCAGCAGCTTGGAAGCTAGATCTGTGGACGAGCAGTACTTC. Translation gives CASSLEARSVDEQYF. Combining the CDR3 with reference TRBV5-1 and TRBJ2-7 gives the whole variable domain KAGVTQTPRYLIKTRGQQVTLSCSPISGHRSVSWYQQTPGQGLQFLFEYFSETQRNKGNFPGRFSGRQFSNSRSEMNVSTLELGDSALYLCASSLEARSVDEQYFGPGTRLTVT.

V and J are TRBV30 and TRBJ1-4; D is possibly TRBD1 (6 bases). Trimming took 0 bases from V and 8 from J, leaving 13 bases between them. There are 14 residues in the CDR3. Germline V CDR1 and CDR2: GTSNPN, SVGIG (reference sequence). The CDR3 loop is CAWSVGGAMEKLFF. CDR3 in DNA: TGTGCCTGGAGTGTAGGGGGGGCCATGGAAAAACTGTTTTTT.

This clone was seen only a few times. V gene TRBV5-6 combines with J gene TRBJ2-5; 8 bases are a match to TRBD1. CDR3 length: 15 residues. CDR1 SGHDT and CDR2 YYEEEE come from the germline V gene. Trimming cost V 3 bases and J 4 bases; bases outside gene matches: 8. CDR3 protein: CASSSGQGEGETQYF. The CDR3 DNA reads TGTGCCAGCAGCTCCGGACAGGGAGAGGGAGAGACCCAGTACTTC.

The chain is built from TRBV4-2 and TRBJ2-3, with 13 positions matching TRBD2. V lost 2 bases to trimming and J lost 5 bases; unmatched junction nucleotides: 4. CDR1 is LGHNA, CDR2 YNFKEQ, per germline. The CDR3 covers 16 residues. For the CDR3, the DNA is TGTGCCAGCAGCCAACGTAGGACTAGCGGGGGAGATACGCAGTATTTT. Its protein product is CASSQRRTSGGDTQYF.

This sequence joins TRBV6-6 and TRBJ2-6, with D perhaps matching TRBD2 (6 bases). The germline gives CDR1 MNHNY, CDR2 SVGAGI (reference sequence). The CDR3 contains 16 residues. With 10 bases removed from V and 4 bases from J, the gap between germline ends came to 20 bases. CDR3 amino acids: CATGPEAGFGANVLTF. In DNA form, the CDR3 reads TGTGCCACCGGTCCCGAAGCGGGCTTCGGGGCCAACGTCCTGACTTTC.

This clone was observed a single time. The chain employs TRBV5-1 and TRBJ1-1; 7 bases fit TRBD1. The V and J ends lost 1 base and 2 bases, in that order; junction bases with no gene match: 8. There are 16 residues in the CDR3. The germline gives CDR1 SGHRS, CDR2 YFSETQ. CDR3 DNA: TGCGCCAGCAGCTTGCAGGGGGATGGGGGAAACACTGAAGCTTTCTTT. Protein sequence: CASSLQGDGGNTEAFF.